The text below deals with one TCR beta chain. Its antigen is not known. Sequenced by immunoSEQ multiplex PCR; TCRdb stores in-frame clones only, minus some. This repertoire shows 25,000 to 35,000 clones, about 79% found once; its top ten account for 15% to 20%. These data come from a study of graft-versus-host responses after intestinal transplantation. Study-level information: Multivisceral, liver-intestinal, or isolated intestinal transplants were performed in recipients. After anti-thymocyte globulin induction, recipients took tacrolimus and steroids for 3 to 4 years. Study results and limitations: Patients with graft-donor T cell macrochimerism had high graft-versus-host to host-versus-graft clonal ratios in allografts. Some GvH clones were seen earlier in gut or blood, suggesting intestinal origin.

The CDR3 contains 15 residues. Per the germline V gene, CDR1 is MDHEN and CDR2 is SYDVKM. Unmatched junction bases numbered 4, after V lost 3 bases and J lost 2 bases. This sequence joins TRBV28 and TRBJ2-1; 7 bases fit TRBD2. The sequenced sample was unstimulated CD8+ T cells sorted from spleen or lymph node cells, obtained before intestinal transplant. This receptor was identified in a human donor who received an intestinal transplant. CDR3 in DNA: TGTGCCAGCAGTTTTGCTCTAGCGGCCTACAATGAGCAGTTCTTC. Translated, it gives CASSFALAAYNEQFF. Supplemented by reference TRBV28 and TRBJ2-1, the full variable domain reads DVKVTQSSRYLVKRTGEKVFLECVQDMDHENMFWYRQDPGLGLRLIYFSYDVKMKEKGDIPEGYSVSREKKERFSLILESASTNQTSMYLCASSFALAAYNEQFFGPGTRLTVL.